Following are 10 T cell receptor beta chains from one sample sequenced in a study of memory CD4+ T cells and cytomegalovirus serostatus. Repertoires were generated with immunoSEQ multiplex PCR, while TCRdb's copy carries only in-frame clones and drops some. The profile shows 46,000 or so clones, around 80% of them singletons. The sort gate was single viable CD3+CD4+CD8-CD45RO+ cells for memory CD4+ T cells. Sequencing input: memory CD4+ T cells from blood. These receptors were taken from an adult in good health and CMV-seronegative.

V is TRBV11-2 and J is TRBJ2-5; the D call may be TRBD1 or TRBD2 (6 bases each). Germline V gene lookup returns CDR1 SGHAT and CDR2 FQNNGV. With 5 bases removed from V and 4 bases from J, the gap between germline ends came to 14 bases. This CDR3 is built from 14 residues. DNA for the CDR3: TGTGCCAGCAGCCCCAAATCGGGGGCAGAGACCCAGTACTTC. Translation gives CASSPKSGAETQYF.

This rearrangement joins TRBV7-2 to TRBJ1-1; D is undetermined. The ends were cut back, 5 bases at V and 4 bases at J, with 14 bases in the middle. This CDR3 has 14 residues. The V gene's germline CDR1 is SGHTA and CDR2 FQGNSA. This chain's CDR3 is CASSLLGVSTEAFF. CDR3 DNA sequence: TGTGCCAGCAGCCTACTAGGAGTTAGCACTGAAGCTTTCTTT.

The rearrangement links TRBV11-2 to TRBJ1-1, with D uncertain. The CDR3 covers 13 residues. Germline V gene sequence: CDR1 SGHAT, CDR2 FQNNGV. The V end lost 1 base, the J end lost 7 bases, and 10 bases lay between the germline ends. Here the CDR3 reads CASSLGAGVEAFF. CDR3 bases: TGTGCCAGCAGCTTAGGGGCGGGAGTTGAAGCTTTCTTT.

In its sample, this clone was seen once. This CDR3 reads CASSLPLGGGKETQYF. The CDR3 DNA is TGTGCCAGCAGTTTGCCCCTCGGCGGGGGCAAAGAGACCCAGTACTTC. The V call is TRBV28, the J call TRBJ2-5; tentative D call: TRBD2 (7 bases). The CDR3 length is 16 residues. Germline V lookup: CDR1 MDHEN, CDR2 SYDVKM. V was pared by 3 bases and J by 3 bases, with 17 bases between.

This sequence joins TRBV5-1 and TRBJ1-4, with D perhaps TRBD1 (5 bases). The CDR3 totals 15 residues. Trimming shortened V by 4 bases and J by 0 bases, and 10 bases separated the two germline ends. The germline V gene has CDR1 SGHRS and CDR2 YFSETQ. In DNA, the CDR3 is TGCGCCAGCAGCCCTGGGGGATCAACTAATGAAAAACTGTTTTTT. It encodes CASSPGGSTNEKLFF.

The chain employs TRBV28 and TRBJ1-5, with D maybe TRBD1 (5 bases). V lost 5 bases to trimming and J lost 11 bases, with 19 bases between them. The CDR3 covers 14 residues. Per the germline V gene, CDR1 is MDHEN and CDR2 is SYDVKM. The CDR3 bases are TGTGCCAGCAGTCCCTGGGACTACCGATCGTCCCAGCATTTT. It is translated as CASSPWDYRSSQHF.

This chain links TRBV7-9 with TRBJ2-1; D not resolved. Germline V lookup: CDR1 SEHNR, CDR2 FQNEAQ (reference sequence). The CDR3 covers 14 residues. V was pared by 5 bases and J by 6 bases, with 14 bases between. The CDR3 DNA is TGTGCCAGCAGCACCACCGACCGTCCCAATGAGCAGTTCTTC. Encoded protein: CASSTTDRPNEQFF.

This clone has only a few counts. V and J are TRBV9 and TRBJ1-4; D not resolved. The CDR3 consists of 15 residues. V gave up 3 bases and J gave up 8 bases, with 17 bases separating them. Germline CDR1 is SGDLS and CDR2 is YYNGEE. The CDR3 DNA is TGTGCCAGCAGCGCACCGGACGGCCCCCGGGAAAAACTGTTTTTT. Protein sequence: CASSAPDGPREKLFF.

This chain connects TRBV27 to TRBJ2-1; 11 bases line up with TRBD2. CDR3 length: 15 residues. V shed 5 bases and J 6 bases; nucleotides not matched to a gene: 6. Germline assignment: CDR1 MNHEY and CDR2 SMNVEV (reference sequence). The CDR3 DNA reads as TGTGCCAGCAGTCGACTAGCGGGGCAGACCAATGAGCAGTTCTTC. Amino acid sequence: CASSRLAGQTNEQFF.

This clone was recorded a few times. The chain joins TRBV7-2 to TRBJ1-1, with D unclear. The V end was cut by 5 bases, the J end by 2 bases, with 9 bases between. The CDR3 runs 13 residues. The germline CDR1 and CDR2 sequences are SGHTA and FQGNSA. CDR3 DNA sequence: TGTGCCAGCAGCCGATCAGGAAACACTGAAGCTTTCTTT. This translates into CASSRSGNTEAFF.